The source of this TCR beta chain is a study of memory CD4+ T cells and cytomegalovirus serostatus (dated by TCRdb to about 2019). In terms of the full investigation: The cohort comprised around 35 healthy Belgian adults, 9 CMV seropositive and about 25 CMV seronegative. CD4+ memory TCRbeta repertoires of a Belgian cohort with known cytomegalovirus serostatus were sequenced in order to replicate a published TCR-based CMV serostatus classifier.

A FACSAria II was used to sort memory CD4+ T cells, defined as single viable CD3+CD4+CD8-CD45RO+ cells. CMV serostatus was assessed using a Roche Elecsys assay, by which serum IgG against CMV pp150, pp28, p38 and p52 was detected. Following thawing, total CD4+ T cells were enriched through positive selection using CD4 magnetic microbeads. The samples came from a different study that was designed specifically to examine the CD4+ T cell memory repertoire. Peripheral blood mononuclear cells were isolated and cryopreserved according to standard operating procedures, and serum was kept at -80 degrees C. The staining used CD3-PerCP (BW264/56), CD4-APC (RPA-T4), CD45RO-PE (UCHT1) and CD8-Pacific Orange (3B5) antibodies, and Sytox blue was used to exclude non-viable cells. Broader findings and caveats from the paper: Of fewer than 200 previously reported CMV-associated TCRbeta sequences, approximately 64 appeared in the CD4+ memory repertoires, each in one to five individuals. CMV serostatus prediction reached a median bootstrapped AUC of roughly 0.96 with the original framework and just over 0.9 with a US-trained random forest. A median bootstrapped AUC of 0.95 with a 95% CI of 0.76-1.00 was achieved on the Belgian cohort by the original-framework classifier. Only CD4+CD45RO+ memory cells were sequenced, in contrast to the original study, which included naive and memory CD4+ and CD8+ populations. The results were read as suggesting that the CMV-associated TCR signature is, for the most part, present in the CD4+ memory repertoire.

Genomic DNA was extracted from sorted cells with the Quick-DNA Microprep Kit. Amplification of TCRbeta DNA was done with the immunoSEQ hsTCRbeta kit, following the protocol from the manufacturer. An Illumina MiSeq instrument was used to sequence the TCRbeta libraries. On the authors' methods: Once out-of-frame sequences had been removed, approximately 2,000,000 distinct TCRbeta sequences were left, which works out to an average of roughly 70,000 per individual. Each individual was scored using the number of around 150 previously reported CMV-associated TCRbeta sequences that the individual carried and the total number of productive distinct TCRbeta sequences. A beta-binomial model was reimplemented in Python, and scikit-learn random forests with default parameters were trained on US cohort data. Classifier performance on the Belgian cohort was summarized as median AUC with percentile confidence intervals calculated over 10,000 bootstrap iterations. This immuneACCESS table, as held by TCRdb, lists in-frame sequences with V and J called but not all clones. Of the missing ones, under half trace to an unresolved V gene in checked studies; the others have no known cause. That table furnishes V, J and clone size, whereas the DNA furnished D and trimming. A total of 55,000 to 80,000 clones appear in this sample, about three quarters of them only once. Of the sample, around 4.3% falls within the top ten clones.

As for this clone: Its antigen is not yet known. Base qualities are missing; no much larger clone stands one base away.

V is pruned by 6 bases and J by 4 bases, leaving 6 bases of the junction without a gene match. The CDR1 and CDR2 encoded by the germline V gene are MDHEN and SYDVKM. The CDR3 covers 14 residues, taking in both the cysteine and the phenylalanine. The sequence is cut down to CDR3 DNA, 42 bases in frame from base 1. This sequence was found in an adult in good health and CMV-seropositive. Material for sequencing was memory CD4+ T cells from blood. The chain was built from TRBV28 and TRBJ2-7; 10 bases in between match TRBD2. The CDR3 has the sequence CASRPGLASYEQYF. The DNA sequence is TGTGCCAGCAGGCCGGGACTAGCGAGTTACGAGCAGTACTTC.